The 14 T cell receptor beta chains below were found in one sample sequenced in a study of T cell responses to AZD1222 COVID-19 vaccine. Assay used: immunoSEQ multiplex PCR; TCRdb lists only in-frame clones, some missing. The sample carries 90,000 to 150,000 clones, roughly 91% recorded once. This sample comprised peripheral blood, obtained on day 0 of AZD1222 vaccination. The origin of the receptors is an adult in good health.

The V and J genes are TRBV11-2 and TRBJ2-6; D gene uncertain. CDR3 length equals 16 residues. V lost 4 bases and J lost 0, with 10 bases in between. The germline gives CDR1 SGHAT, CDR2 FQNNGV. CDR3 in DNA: TGTGCCAGCAGCTCCGGAGTGGGCTCTGGGGCCAACGTCCTGACTTTC. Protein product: CASSSGVGSGANVLTF. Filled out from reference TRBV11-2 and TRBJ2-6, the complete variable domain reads EAGVAQSPRYKIIEKRQSVAFWCNPISGHATLYWYQQILGQGPKLLIQFQNNGVVDDSQLPKDRFSAERLKGVDSTLKIQPAKLEDSAVYLCASSSGVGSGANVLTFGAGSRLTVL.

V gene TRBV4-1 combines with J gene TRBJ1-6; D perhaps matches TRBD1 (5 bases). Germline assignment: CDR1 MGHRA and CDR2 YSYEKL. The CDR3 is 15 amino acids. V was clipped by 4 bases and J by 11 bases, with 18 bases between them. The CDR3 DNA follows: TGCGCCAGCAGCCTCTTCGTCGGGGGGAGTACACCCCTCCACTTT. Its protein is CASSLFVGGSTPLHF.

The CDR3 spells CASSLWRDGGYTF. As DNA, the CDR3 is TGTGCCAGCAGTTTATGGCGAGATGGTGGCTACACCTTC. This sequence joins TRBV27 and TRBJ1-2, with D unresolved. Per germline, CDR1 MNHEY and CDR2 SMNVEV (reference sequence). The CDR3 spans 13 residues. V was pared by 1 base and J by 7 bases, with 10 bases between.

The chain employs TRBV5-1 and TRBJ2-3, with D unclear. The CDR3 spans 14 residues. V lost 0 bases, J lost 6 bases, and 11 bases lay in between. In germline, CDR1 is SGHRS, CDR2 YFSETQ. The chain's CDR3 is CASSLGTPIDTQYF. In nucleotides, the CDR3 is TGCGCCAGCAGCTTGGGTACTCCCATCGATACGCAGTATTTT.

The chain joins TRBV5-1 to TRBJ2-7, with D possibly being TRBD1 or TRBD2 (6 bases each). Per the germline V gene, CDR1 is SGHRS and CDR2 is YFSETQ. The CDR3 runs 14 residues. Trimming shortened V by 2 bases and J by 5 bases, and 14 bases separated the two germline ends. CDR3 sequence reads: CASSLGRGGDEQYF. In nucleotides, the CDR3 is TGCGCCAGCAGCTTAGGCAGGGGAGGCGACGAGCAGTACTTC.

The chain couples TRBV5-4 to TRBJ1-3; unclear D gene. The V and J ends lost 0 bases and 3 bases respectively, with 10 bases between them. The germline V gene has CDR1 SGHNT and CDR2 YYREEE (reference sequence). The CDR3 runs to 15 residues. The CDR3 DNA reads TGTGCCAGCAGCTTGGAGCATGGGATTGGAAACACCATATATTTT. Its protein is CASSLEHGIGNTIYF.

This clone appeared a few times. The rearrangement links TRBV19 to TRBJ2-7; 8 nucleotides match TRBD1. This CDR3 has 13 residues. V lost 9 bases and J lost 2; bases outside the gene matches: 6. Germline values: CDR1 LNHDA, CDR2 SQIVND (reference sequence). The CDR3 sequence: CASRDRLTYEQYF. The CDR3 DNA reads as TGTGCCAGCAGGGACAGGCTGACCTACGAGCAGTACTTC. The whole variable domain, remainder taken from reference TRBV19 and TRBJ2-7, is DGGITQSPKYLFRKEGQNVTLSCEQNLNHDAMYWYRQDPGQGLRLIYYSQIVNDFQKGDIAEGYSVSREKKESFPLTVTSAQKNPTAFYLCASRDRLTYEQYFGPGTRLTVT.

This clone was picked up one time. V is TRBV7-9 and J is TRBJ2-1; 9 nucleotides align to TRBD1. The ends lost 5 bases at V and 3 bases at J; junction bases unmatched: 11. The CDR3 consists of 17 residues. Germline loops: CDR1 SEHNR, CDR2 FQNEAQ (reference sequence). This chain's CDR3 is CASSRWAGQGLYNEQFF. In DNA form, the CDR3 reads TGTGCCAGCAGCCGCTGGGCGGGACAGGGTCTCTACAATGAGCAGTTCTTC.

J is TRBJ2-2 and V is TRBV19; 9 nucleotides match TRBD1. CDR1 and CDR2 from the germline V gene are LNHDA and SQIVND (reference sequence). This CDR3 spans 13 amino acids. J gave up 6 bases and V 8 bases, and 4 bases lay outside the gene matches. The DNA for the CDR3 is TGTGCCAGTGCGACAGGGGGTCCCGGGGAGCTGTTTTTT. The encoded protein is CASATGGPGELFF.

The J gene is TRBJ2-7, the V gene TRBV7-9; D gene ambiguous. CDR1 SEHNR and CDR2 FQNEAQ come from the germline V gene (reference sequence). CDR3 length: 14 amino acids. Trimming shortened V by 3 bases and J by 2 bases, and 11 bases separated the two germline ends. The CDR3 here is CASSFNQATYEQYF. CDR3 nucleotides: TGTGCCAGCAGCTTTAACCAGGCTACCTACGAGCAGTACTTC.

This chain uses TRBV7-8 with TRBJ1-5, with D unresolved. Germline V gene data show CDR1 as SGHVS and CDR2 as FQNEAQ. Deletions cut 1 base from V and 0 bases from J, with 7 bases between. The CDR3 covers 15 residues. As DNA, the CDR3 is TGTGCCAGCAGCTTAGTTCCCTATAGCAATCAGCCCCAGCATTTT. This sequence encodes CASSLVPYSNQPQHF.

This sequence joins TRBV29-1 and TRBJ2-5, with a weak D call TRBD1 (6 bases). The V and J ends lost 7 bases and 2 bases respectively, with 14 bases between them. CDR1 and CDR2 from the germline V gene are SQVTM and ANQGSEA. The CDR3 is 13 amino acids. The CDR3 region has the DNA TGCAGCGGGGGCAGGGGCTTACAAGAGACCCAGTACTTC. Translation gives CSGGRGLQETQYF.

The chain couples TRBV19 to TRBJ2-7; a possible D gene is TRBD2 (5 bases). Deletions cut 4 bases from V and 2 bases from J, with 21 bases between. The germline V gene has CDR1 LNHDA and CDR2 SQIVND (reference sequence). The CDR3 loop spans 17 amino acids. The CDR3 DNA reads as TGTGCCAGTAGTACGCCACTTCGGGGTGAGAAGGCCTACGAGCAGTACTTC. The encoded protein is CASSTPLRGEKAYEQYF.

This chain's CDR3 is CASSSHRGNTEAFF. Here the CDR3 DNA reads TGTGCCAGCAGTTCCCACAGGGGCAACACTGAAGCTTTCTTT. This rearrangement joins TRBV28 to TRBJ1-1; 7 positions agree with TRBD1. The CDR3 consists of 14 residues. Germline loops: CDR1 MDHEN, CDR2 SYDVKM. V gave up 4 bases and J gave up 2 bases; unmatched junction bases: 4.